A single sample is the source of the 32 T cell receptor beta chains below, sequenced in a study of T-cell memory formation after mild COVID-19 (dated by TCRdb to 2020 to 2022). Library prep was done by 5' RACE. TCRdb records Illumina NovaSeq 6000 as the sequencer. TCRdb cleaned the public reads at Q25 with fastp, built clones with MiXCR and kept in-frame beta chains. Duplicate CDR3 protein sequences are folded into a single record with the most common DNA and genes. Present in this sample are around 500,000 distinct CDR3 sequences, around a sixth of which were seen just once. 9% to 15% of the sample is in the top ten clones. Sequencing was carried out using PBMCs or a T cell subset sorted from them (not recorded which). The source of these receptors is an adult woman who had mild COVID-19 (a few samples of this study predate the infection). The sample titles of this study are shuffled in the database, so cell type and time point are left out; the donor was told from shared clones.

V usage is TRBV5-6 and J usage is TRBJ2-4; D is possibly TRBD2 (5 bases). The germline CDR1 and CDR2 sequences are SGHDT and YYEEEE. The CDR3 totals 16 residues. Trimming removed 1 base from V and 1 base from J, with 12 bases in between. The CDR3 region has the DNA TGTGCCAGCAGCTTGTGGGCGGGTTCTGCCAAAAACATTCAGTACTTC. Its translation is CASSLWAGSAKNIQYF.

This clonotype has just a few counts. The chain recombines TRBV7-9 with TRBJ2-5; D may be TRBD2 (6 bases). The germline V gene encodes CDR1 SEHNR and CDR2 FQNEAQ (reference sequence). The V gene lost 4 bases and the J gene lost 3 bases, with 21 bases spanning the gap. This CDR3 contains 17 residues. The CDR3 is CASSSPELAGGKETQYF. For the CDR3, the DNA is TGTGCCAGCAGCTCCCCCGAGCTAGCTGGGGGGAAAGAGACCCAGTACTTC.

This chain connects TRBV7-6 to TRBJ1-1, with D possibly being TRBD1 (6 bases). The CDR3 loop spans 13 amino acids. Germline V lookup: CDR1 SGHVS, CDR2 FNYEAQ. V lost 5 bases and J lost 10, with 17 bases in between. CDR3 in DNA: TGTGCCAGCAGCCCCTCAAGGTCAGGGGCAGCTTTCTTT. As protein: CASSPSRSGAAFF.

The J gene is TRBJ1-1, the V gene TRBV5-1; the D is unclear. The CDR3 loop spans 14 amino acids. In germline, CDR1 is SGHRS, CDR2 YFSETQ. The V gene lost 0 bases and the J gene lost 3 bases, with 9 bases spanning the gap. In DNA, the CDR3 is TGCGCCAGCAGCTTGGAGGGAGAGTACACTGAAGCTTTCTTT. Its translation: CASSLEGEYTEAFF.

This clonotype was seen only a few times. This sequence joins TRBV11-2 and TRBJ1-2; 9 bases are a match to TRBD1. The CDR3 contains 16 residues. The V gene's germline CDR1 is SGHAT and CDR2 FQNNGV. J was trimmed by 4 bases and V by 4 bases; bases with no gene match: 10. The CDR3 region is CASSSLKPGQGYGYTF. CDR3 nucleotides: TGTGCCAGCAGCTCCCTCAAACCGGGACAGGGCTATGGCTACACCTTC.

The CDR3 DNA reads TGTGCCAGCAGCTTAGATGCGGGGAACACTGAAGCTTTCTTT. It encodes CASSLDAGNTEAFF. V usage is TRBV7-9 and J usage is TRBJ1-1; no clear D gene. This CDR3 is built from 14 residues. V lost 1 base to trimming and J lost 1 base, with 7 bases between them. CDR1 and CDR2 (germline): SEHNR, FQNEAQ (reference sequence). The whole variable domain, filled in from reference TRBV7-9 and TRBJ1-1, reads DTGVSQNPRHKITKRGQNVTFRCDPISEHNRLYWYRQTLGQGPEFLTYFQNEAQLEKSRLLSDRFSAERPKGSFSTLEIQRTEQGDSAMYLCASSLDAGNTEAFFGQGTRLTVV.

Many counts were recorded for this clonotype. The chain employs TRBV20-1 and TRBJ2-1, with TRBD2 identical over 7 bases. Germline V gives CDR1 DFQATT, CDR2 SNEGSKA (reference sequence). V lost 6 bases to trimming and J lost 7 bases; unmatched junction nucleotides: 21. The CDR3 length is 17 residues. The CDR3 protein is CSAPRGSGQLFGNEQFF. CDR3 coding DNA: TGCAGTGCCCCCCGGGGTAGCGGGCAACTCTTCGGGAATGAGCAGTTCTTC.

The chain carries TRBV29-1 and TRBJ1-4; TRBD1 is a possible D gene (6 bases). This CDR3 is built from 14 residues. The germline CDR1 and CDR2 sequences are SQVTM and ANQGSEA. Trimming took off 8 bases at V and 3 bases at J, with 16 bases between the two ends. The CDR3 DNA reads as TGCAGCACCCGGGGGGGGGCCGCTAATGAAAAACTGTTTTTT. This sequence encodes CSTRGGAANEKLFF.

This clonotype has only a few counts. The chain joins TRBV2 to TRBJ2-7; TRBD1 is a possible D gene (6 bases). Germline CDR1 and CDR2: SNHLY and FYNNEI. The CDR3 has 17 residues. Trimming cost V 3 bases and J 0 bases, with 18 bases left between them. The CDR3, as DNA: TGTGCCAGCAGTGATAGGGGAAACACAGGGAGCTCCTACGAGCAGTACTTC. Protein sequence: CASSDRGNTGSSYEQYF.

The CDR3 DNA reads as TGCGCCAGCAGAACTACTCCGGGACTAGCCGAGACCTACGAGCAGTACTTC. Protein product: CASRTTPGLAETYEQYF. The rearrangement links TRBV5-1 to TRBJ2-7; 9 positions match TRBD2. J was trimmed by 2 bases and V by 5 bases; bases with no gene match: 14. Germline values: CDR1 SGHRS, CDR2 YFSETQ. The CDR3 consists of 17 residues.

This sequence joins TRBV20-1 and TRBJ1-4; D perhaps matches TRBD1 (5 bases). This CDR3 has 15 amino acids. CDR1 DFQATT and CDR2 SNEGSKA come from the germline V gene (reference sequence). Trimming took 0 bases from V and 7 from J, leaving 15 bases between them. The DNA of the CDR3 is TGCAGTGCTAGAGATTCCGCAGGGTCGGGTGAAAAACTGTTTTTT. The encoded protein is CSARDSAGSGEKLFF.

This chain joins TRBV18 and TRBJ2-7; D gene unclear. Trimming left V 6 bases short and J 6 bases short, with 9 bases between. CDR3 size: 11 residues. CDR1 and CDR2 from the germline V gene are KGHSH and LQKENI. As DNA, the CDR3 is TGTGCCAGCTCGTGGGGATCCGAGCAGTACTTC. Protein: CASSWGSEQYF. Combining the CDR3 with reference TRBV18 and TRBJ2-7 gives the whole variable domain NAGVMQNPRHLVRRRGQEARLRCSPMKGHSHVYWYRQLPEEGLKFMVYLQKENIIDESGMPKERFSAEFPKEGPSILRIQQVVRGDSAAYFCASSWGSEQYFGPGTRLTVT.

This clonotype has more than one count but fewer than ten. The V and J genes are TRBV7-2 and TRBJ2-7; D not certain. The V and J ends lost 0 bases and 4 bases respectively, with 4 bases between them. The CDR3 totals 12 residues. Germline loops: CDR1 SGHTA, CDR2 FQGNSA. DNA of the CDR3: TGTGCCAGCAGCTTAGCCAGATACGAGCAGTACTTC. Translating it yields CASSLARYEQYF.

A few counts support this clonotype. Written as DNA, the CDR3 is TGCGCCAGCAGCTTGGCCGAGAACTTCGCAGATACGCAGTATTTT. It is translated as CASSLAENFADTQYF. The J gene is TRBJ2-3, the V gene TRBV5-1, with D uncertain. The CDR3 runs 15 residues. Germline assignment: CDR1 SGHRS and CDR2 YFSETQ. V lost 0 bases and J lost 4, with 12 bases in between. The full variable domain, rest sourced from reference TRBV5-1 and TRBJ2-3, is KAGVTQTPRYLIKTRGQQVTLSCSPISGHRSVSWYQQTPGQGLQFLFEYFSETQRNKGNFPGRFSGRQFSNSRSEMNVSTLELGDSALYLCASSLAENFADTQYFGPGTRLTVL.

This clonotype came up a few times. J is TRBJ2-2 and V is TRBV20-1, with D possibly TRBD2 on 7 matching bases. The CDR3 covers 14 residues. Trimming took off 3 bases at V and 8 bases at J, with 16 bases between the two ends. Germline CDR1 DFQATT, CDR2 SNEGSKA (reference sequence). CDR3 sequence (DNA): TGCAGTGCTAGGGGCGGGGGCCGAGCAGGGGAGCTGTTTTTT. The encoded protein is CSARGGGRAGELFF.

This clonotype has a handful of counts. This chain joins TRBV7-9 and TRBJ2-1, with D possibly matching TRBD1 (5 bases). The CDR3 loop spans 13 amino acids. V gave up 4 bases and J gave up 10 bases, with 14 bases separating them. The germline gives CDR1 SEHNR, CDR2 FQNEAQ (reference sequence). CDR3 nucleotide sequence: TGTGCCAGCAGCTCCCTCGACAGTGGGGAGCAGTTCTTC. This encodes CASSSLDSGEQFF.

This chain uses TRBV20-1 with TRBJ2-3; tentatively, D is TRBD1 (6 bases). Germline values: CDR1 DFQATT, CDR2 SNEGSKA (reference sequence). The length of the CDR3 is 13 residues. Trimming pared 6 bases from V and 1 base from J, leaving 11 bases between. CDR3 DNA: TGCAGTGCATCGACAGGCGGCACAGATACGCAGTATTTT. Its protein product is CSASTGGTDTQYF.

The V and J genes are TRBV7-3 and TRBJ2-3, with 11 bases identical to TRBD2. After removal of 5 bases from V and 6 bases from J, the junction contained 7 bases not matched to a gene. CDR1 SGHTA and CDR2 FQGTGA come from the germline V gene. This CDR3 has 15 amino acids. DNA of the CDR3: TGTGCCAGCAGCGCGAAGACTAGCGGGGCGGATACGCAGTATTTT. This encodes CASSAKTSGADTQYF.

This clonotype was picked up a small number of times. The CDR3 DNA is TGTGCCAGCGGCTTACTCCCCGGGCAAAAACTGTTTTTT. Translating gives CASGLLPGQKLFF. V gene TRBV6-5 combines with J gene TRBJ1-4, with no clear D. This CDR3 region has 13 residues. The germline V gene encodes CDR1 MNHEY and CDR2 SVGAGI. Trimming took 8 bases from V and 9 from J, leaving 16 bases between them.

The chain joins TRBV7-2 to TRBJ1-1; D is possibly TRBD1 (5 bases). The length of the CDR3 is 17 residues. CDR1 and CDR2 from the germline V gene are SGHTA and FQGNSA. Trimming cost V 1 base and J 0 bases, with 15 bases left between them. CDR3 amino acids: CASSLVFSQGLNTEAFF. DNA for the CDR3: TGTGCCAGCAGCTTAGTTTTCAGTCAGGGCCTGAACACTGAAGCTTTCTTT.

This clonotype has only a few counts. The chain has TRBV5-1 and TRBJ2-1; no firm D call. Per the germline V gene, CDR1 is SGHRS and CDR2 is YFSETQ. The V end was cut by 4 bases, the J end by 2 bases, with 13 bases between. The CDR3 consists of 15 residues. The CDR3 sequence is CASSPEDLPYNEQFF. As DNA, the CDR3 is TGCGCCAGCAGCCCCGAAGACCTACCCTACAATGAGCAGTTCTTC.

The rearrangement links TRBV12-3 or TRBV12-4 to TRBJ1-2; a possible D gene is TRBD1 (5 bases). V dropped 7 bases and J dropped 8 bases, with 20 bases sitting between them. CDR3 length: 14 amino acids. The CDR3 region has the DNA TGTGCCAGCACCCCGGCGGGGCAGGAGAGGGGCTACACCTTC. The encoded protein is CASTPAGQERGYTF.

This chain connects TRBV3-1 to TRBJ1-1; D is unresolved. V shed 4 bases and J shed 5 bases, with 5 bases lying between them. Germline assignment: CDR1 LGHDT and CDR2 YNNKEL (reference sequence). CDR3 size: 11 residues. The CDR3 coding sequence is TGTGCCAGCAGCCGGAAAACTGAAGCTTTCTTT. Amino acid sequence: CASSRKTEAFF.

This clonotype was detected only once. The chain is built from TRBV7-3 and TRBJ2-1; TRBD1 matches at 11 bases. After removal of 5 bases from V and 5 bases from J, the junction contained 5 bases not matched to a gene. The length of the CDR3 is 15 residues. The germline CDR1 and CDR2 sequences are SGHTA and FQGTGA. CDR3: CASSKLGQGDNEQFF. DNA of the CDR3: TGTGCCAGCAGCAAACTGGGACAGGGGGACAATGAGCAGTTCTTC. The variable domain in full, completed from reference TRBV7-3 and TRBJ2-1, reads GAGVSQTPSNKVTEKGKYVELRCDPISGHTALYWYRQSLGQGPEFLIYFQGTGAADDSGLPNDRFFAVRPEGSVSTLKIQRTERGDSAVYLCASSKLGQGDNEQFFGPGTRLTVL.

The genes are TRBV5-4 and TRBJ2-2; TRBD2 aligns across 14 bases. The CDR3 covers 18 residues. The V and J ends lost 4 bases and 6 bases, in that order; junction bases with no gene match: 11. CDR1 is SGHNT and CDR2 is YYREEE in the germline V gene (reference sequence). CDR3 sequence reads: CASSPPHGTSGGSGELFF. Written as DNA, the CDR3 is TGTGCCAGCAGCCCACCCCACGGGACTAGCGGGGGTTCCGGGGAGCTGTTTTTT. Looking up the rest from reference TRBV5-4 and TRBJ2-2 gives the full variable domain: ETGVTQSPTHLIKTRGQQVTLRCSSQSGHNTVSWYQQALGQGPQFIFQYYREEENGRGNFPPRFSGLQFPNYSSELNVNALELDDSALYLCASSPPHGTSGGSGELFFGEGSRLTVL.

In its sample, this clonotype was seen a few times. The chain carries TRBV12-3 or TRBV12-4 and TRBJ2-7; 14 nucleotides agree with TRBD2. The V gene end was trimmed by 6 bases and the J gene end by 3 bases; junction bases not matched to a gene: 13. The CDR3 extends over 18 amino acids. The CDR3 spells CASSEGLAGVGNGYEQYF. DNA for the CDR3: TGTGCCAGCAGCGAGGGACTAGCGGGAGTGGGAAACGGCTACGAGCAGTACTTC.

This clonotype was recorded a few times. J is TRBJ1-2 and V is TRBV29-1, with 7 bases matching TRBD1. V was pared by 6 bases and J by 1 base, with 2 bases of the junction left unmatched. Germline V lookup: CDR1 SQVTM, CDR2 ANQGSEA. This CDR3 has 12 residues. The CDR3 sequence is CSVDRDNYGYTF. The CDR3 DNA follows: TGCAGCGTCGACAGGGATAACTATGGCTACACCTTC.

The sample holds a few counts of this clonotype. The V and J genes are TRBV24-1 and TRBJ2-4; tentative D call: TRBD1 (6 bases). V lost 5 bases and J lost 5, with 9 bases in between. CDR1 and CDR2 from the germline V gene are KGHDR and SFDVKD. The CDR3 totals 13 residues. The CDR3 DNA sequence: TGTGCCACCAGTGCGGCAGGGGAAAACATTCAGTACTTC. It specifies CATSAAGENIQYF.

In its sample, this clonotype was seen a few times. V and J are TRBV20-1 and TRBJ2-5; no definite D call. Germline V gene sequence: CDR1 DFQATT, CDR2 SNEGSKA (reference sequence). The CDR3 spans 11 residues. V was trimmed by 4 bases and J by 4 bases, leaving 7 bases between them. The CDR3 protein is CSATQSETQYF. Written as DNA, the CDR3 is TGCAGTGCTACCCAGTCAGAGACCCAGTACTTC.

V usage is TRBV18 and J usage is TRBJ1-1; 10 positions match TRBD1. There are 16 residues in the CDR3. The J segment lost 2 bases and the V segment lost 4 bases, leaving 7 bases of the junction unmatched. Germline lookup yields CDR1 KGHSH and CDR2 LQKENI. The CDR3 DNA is TGTGCCAGCTCACTCCAGCGGGACAGGGGAAACACTGAAGCTTTCTTT. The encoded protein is CASSLQRDRGNTEAFF.

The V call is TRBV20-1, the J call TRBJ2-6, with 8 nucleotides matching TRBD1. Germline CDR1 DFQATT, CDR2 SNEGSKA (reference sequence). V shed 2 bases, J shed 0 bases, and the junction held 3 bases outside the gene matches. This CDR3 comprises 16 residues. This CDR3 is CSARTGTGSGANVLTF. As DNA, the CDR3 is TGCAGTGCTAGAACAGGGACAGGCTCTGGGGCCAACGTCCTGACTTTC.

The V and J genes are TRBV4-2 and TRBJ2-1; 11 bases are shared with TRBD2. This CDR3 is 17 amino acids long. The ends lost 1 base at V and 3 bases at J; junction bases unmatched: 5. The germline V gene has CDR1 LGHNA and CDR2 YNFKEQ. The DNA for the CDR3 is TGTGCCAGCAGCCAAGTCTCCGGGACTAGCGGCTACAATGAGCAGTTCTTC. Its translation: CASSQVSGTSGYNEQFF.